What follows are 26 T cell receptor beta chains derived from one specimen sequenced in a study of CD8 T cells in cerebrospinal fluid in Alzheimer's disease. With the 10x single-cell sequencing reads reprocessed, TCRdb shows one record per CDR3 protein and no DNA. The table for this sample gives some 1,100 distinct CDR3 sequences. Sequenced material: cerebrospinal fluid. These receptors were obtained from a human donor in good health.

By frequency, this clonotype is medium-sized. This chain joins TRBV6-6 and TRBJ1-1; TCRdb names TRBD1, which stays unverified in the absence of DNA. CDR1 and CDR2 (germline): MNHNY, SVGAGI (reference sequence). This CDR3 has 15 residues. Here the CDR3 reads CASSREQGLNTEAFF.

Its frequency marks this clonotype as large (0.1 to 1%). The chain recombines TRBV5-5 with TRBJ2-1; TCRdb selects TRBD1, and the lack of DNA leaves this call unchecked. The CDR3 covers 14 residues. Germline V gene sequence: CDR1 SGHKS, CDR2 YYEKEE (reference sequence). The CDR3 loop is CASSLSQGSNEQFF.

This clonotype is identified as medium-sized (0.01 to 0.1%) from frequency. The genes are TRBV27 and TRBJ2-7; as DNA is missing, the TRBD2 call by TCRdb cannot be tested. The germline V gene has CDR1 MNHEY and CDR2 SMNVEV (reference sequence). The CDR3 is 16 residues long. CDR3 sequence: CASSFSAGPLSNEQYF.

The chain uses TRBV4-3 and TRBJ2-5; TCRdb calls TRBD2, which cannot be checked without DNA. The CDR3 spans 13 residues. The V gene's germline CDR1 is LGHNA and CDR2 YSLEER. This CDR3 reads CASSQDRGETQYF.

Its frequency marks this clonotype as large. This rearrangement joins TRBV6-2 or TRBV6-3 to TRBJ1-1. The germline V gene has CDR1 MNHEY and CDR2 SVGEGT. The CDR3 has 14 residues. The CDR3 sequence: CASSRRILNTEAFF.

Frequency places this clonotype as medium-sized. V usage is TRBV27 and J usage is TRBJ2-3; as DNA is missing, the TRBD1 call by TCRdb cannot be tested. The germline gives CDR1 MNHEY, CDR2 SMNVEV (reference sequence). CDR3 length: 12 amino acids. The CDR3: CASSWGGDTQYF.

This clonotype shows up as medium-sized by frequency. The V gene is TRBV28, the J gene TRBJ2-1; TCRdb's D gene call, TRBD1, goes unchecked for lack of DNA. The CDR3 totals 14 residues. CDR1 is MDHEN and CDR2 is SYDVKM in the germline V gene. The CDR3 spells CASSSGGGWNEQFF.

This clonotype is identified as medium-sized from frequency. The V and J genes are TRBV12-1 and TRBJ1-5. TRBV12-1 is an annotated pseudogene. The CDR3 consists of 13 residues. The CDR3 reads CASSCISNQPQHF.

V is TRBV28 and J is TRBJ2-7. Germline lookup yields CDR1 MDHEN and CDR2 SYDVKM. The CDR3 loop spans 13 amino acids. The chain's CDR3 is CASSLEVEYEQYF.

Considering frequency, this clonotype is medium-sized. The gene calls are TRBV6-5 and TRBJ1-5. The CDR3 runs 13 residues. Germline values: CDR1 MNHEY, CDR2 SVGAGI. The CDR3 loop reads CASSYSKSQPQHF.

This clonotype registers large by frequency. J is TRBJ2-1 and V is TRBV18. CDR1 is KGHSH and CDR2 is LQKENI in the germline V gene. The CDR3 extends over 13 amino acids. CDR3 loop: CASSLTGGDEQFF.

Frequency places this clonotype as medium-sized. This chain links TRBV6-4 with TRBJ2-1; the D call of TRBD1 rests on TCRdb alone, since no DNA is present to check it. The CDR3 is 14 amino acids. From germline, CDR1 is MRHNA and CDR2 SNTAGT. The CDR3 region is CASSRDRVGIEQFF.

According to its frequency, this clonotype is medium-sized. The rearrangement links TRBV20-1 to TRBJ1-1; checking the TCRdb D call of TRBD1 is not possible without DNA. Germline CDR1 DFQATT, CDR2 SNEGSKA (reference sequence). CDR3 length equals 16 residues. CDR3 sequence: CSASRGGARMNTEAFF.

This clonotype shows up as large by frequency. The V and J genes are TRBV7-9 and TRBJ2-7. CDR1 SEHNR and CDR2 FQNEAQ come from the germline V gene (reference sequence). The CDR3 is 11 residues long. This CDR3 is CASSLEREQYF.

This clonotype is classed as large by frequency. V gene TRBV12-3 or TRBV12-4 combines with J gene TRBJ1-2; TCRdb's D call, TRBD1, is unchecked because there is no DNA. CDR3 length equals 15 residues. CDR3 in amino acids: CASRETGEEGYGYTF.

The V and J genes are TRBV6-5 and TRBJ2-7; the TCRdb call, TRBD1, lacks DNA for checking. CDR1 and CDR2 from the germline V gene are MNHEY and SVGAGI. The CDR3 spans 15 residues. CDR3 region: CASSYSLLRGYEQYF.

The chain recombines TRBV28 with TRBJ2-7; the D gene TCRdb calls, TRBD1, cannot be checked with no DNA. The CDR3 loop spans 14 amino acids. The germline V gene encodes CDR1 MDHEN and CDR2 SYDVKM. CDR3 amino acids: CASSTTTWGSEQYF.

Considering frequency, this clonotype is medium-sized (0.01 to 0.1%). V is TRBV14 and J is TRBJ2-1; TCRdb's D call, TRBD1, is unchecked because there is no DNA. The CDR3 has 15 residues. Germline V CDR1 and CDR2: SGHDN, FVKESK. CDR3 loop: CASSQVVPGGNEQFF.

This clonotype is classed as large by frequency. This chain joins TRBV7-2 and TRBJ1-5; TCRdb's D call, TRBD1, is unchecked because there is no DNA. This CDR3 has 18 residues. The V gene's germline CDR1 is SGHTA and CDR2 FQGNSA. The CDR3 sequence: CASSLVPPDRYSNQPQHF.

In terms of frequency, this clonotype is large. The gene calls are TRBV7-8 and TRBJ2-6; TCRdb gives TRBD1 as the D gene, but with no DNA this cannot be confirmed. The length of the CDR3 is 17 residues. In germline, CDR1 is SGHVS, CDR2 FQNEAQ. This chain's CDR3 is CASRSTGMSSGANVLTF.

Judged by frequency, this clonotype is medium-sized. This chain uses TRBV3-1 with TRBJ2-3; TCRdb's D call, TRBD2, is unchecked because there is no DNA. The CDR3 runs 16 residues. Looked up from germline, CDR1 is LGHDT and CDR2 is YNNKEL (reference sequence). CDR3 sequence: CASSQVIAGGTDTQYF.

This clonotype registers large by frequency. The rearrangement joins TRBV3-1 to TRBJ2-4; TCRdb's assignment of TRBD1 cannot be checked, as there is no DNA. The V gene's germline CDR1 is LGHDT and CDR2 YNNKEL (reference sequence). This CDR3 is built from 15 residues. CDR3 loop: CASSPEPGTKDIQYF.

This clonotype counts as large by frequency. The chain recombines TRBV12-3 or TRBV12-4 with TRBJ1-5; the D call from TCRdb, TRBD1, cannot be confirmed without DNA. CDR3 length: 13 amino acids. CDR3 in amino acids: CASDPDTNQPQHF.

This clonotype counts as large by frequency. This chain joins TRBV12-3 or TRBV12-4 and TRBJ1-4; the D call from TCRdb, TRBD1, cannot be confirmed without DNA. CDR3 size: 14 residues. CDR3 loop: CASTRWGAREKLFF.

This clonotype is large by frequency. The rearrangement uses TRBV29-1 and TRBJ2-5; the D gene TCRdb calls, TRBD1, cannot be checked with no DNA. Germline lookup yields CDR1 SQVTM and CDR2 ANQGSEA. The CDR3 spans 13 residues. Here the CDR3 reads CSVEGTGGETQYF.

In terms of frequency, this clonotype is medium-sized (0.01 to 0.1%). The chain couples TRBV5-1 to TRBJ2-1; TCRdb calls TRBD2, which cannot be checked without DNA. This CDR3 is built from 15 residues. CDR1 is SGHRS, CDR2 YFSETQ, per germline. The CDR3 spells CASSLEGLAYNEQFF.